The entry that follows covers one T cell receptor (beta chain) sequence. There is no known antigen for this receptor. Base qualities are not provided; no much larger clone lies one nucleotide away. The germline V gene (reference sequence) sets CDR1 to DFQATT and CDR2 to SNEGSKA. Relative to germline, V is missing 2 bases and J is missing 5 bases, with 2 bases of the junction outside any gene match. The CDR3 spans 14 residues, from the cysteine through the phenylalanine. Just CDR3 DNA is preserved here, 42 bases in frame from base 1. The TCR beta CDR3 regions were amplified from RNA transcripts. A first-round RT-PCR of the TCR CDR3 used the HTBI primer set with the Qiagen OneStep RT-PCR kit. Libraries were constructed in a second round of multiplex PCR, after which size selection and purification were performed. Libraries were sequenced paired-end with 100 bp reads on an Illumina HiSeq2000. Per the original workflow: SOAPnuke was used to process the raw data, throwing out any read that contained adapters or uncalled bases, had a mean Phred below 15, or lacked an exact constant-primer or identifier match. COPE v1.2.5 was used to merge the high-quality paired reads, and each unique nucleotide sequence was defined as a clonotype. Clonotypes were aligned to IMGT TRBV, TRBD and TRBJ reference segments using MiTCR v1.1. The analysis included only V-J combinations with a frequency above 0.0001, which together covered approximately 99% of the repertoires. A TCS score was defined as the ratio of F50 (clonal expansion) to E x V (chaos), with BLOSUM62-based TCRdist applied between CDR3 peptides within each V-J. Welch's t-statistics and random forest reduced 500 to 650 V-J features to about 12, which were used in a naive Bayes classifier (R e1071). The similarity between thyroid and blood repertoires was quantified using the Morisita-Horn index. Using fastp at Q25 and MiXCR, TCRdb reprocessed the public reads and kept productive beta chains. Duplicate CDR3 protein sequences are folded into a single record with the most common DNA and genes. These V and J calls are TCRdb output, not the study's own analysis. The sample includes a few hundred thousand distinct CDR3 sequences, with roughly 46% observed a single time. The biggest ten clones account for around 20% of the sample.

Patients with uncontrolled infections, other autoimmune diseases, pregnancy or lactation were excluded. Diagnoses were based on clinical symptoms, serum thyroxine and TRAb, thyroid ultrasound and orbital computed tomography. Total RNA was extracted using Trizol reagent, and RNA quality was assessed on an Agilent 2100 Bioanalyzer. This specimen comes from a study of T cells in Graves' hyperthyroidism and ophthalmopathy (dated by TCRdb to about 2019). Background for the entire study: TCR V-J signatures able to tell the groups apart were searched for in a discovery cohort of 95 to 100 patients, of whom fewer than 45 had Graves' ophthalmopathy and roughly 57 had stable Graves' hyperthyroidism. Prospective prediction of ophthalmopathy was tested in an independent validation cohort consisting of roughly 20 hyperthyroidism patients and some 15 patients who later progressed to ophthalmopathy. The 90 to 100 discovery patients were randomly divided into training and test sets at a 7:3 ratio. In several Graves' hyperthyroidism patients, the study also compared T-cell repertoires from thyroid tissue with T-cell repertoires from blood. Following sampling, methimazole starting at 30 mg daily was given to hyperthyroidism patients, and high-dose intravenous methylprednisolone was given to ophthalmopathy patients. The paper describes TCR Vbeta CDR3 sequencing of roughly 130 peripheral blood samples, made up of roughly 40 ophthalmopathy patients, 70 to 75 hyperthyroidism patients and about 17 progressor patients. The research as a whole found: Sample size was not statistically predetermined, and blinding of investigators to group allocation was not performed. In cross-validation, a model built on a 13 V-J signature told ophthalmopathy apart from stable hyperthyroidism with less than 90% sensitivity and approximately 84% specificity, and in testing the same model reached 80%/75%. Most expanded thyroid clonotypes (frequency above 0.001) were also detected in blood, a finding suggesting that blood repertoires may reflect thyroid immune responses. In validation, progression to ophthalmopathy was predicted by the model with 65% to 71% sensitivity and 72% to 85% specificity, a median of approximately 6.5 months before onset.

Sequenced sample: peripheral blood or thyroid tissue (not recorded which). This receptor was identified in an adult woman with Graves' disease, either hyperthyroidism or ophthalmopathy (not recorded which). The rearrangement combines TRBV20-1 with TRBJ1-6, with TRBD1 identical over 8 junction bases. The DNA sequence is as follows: TGCAGTGCTAGACGGACAGGGAATAATTCACCCCTCCACTTT. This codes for CSARRTGNNSPLHF.